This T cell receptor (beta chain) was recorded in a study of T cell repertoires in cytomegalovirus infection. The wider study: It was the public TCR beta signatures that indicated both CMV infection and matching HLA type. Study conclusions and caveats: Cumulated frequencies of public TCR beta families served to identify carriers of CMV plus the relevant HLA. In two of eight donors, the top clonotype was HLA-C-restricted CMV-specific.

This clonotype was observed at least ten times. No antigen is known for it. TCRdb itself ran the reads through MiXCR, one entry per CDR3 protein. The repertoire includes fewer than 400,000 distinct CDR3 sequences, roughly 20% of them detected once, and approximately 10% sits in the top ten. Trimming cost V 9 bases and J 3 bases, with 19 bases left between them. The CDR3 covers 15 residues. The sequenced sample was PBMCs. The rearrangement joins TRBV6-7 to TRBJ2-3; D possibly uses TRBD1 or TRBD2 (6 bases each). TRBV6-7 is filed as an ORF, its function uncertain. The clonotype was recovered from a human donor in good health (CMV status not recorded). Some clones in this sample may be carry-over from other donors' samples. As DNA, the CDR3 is TGTGCCAGACCCTACGAGCGGAGGGGGACAGATACGCAGTATTTT. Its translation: CARPYERRGTDTQYF.